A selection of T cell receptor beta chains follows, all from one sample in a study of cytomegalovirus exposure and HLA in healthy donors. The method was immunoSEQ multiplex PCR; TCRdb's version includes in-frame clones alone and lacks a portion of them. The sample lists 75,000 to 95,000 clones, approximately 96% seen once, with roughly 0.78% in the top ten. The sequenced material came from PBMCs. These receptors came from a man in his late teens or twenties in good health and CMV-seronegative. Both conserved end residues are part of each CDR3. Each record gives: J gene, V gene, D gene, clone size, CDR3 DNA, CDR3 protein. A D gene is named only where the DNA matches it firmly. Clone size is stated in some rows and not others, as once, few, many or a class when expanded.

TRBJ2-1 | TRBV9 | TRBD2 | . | TGTGCCAGCAGCGGAGCGGGAGGTTTTGGTAGTGAGCAGTTCTTC | CASSGAGGFGSEQFF
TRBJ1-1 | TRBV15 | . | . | TGTGCCACCAGCAGAGATCCCAGGGGAGACACTGAAGCTTTCTTT | CATSRDPRGDTEAFF
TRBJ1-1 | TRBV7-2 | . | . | TGTGCCAGCAGCTTAGCTGGGGCCTCAAACACTGAAGCTTTCTTT | CASSLAGASNTEAFF
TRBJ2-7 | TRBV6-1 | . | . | TGTGCCAGCAGCCCCAGGGGTGGCGAGCAGTACTTC | CASSPRGGEQYF
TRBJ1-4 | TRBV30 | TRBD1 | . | TGTGCCTGGAGTCGACAGGGGTTCTTCTCAACTAATGAAAAACTGTTTTTT | CAWSRQGFFSTNEKLFF
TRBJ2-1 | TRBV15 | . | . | TGTGCCACCAGCAGAGTAGAGCGTTCGGGCAATGAGCAGTTCTTC | CATSRVERSGNEQFF
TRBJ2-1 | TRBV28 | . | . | TGTGCCAGCAGTTCCCTTAGGGAGAGCGATGAGCAGTTCTTC | CASSSLRESDEQFF
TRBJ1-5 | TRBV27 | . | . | TGTGCCAGCAGTTTATACCCAATCGACAGAGGCCTAAGCCAGCCCCAGCATTTT | CASSLYPIDRGLSQPQHF
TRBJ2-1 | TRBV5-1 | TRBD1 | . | TGCGCCAGCAGCTTTGGCCGACAGGGGGTTTTCTACAATGAGCAGTTCTTC | CASSFGRQGVFYNEQFF
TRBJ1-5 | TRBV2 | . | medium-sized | TGTGCCAGCAGTGACCCGAGGAATCAGGGTCCAAATCAGCCCCAGCATTTT | CASSDPRNQGPNQPQHF
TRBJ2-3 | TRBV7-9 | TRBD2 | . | TGTGCCAGCAGCGCGACTAGCGGGAGGCGCAGGATAAGCACAGATACGCAGTATTTT | CASSATSGRRRISTDTQYF
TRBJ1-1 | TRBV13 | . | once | TGTGCCAGCAAGGGGGGGGACACTGAAGCTTTCTTT | CASKGGDTEAFF
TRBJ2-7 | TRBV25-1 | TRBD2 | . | TGTGCCAGCAGTGTTCGGACTAGCGGGAACTACGAGCAGTACTTC | CASSVRTSGNYEQYF
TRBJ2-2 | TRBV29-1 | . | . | TGCAGCGTCCAAGTAGCCGGGGAGCTGTTTTTT | CSVQVAGELFF
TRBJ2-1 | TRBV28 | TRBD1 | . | TGTGCCACAAAGACAGGGTTAAGGGGGAGTGCCTACAATGAGCAGTTCTTC | CATKTGLRGSAYNEQFF
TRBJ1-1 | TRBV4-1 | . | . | TGCGCCTCGGTCGGAGCTACCCTGAACACTGAAGCTTTCTTT | CASVGATLNTEAFF
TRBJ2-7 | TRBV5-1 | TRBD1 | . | TGCGCCAGCAGACCTTCAGGACAGGCGGCCTACGAGCAGTACTTC | CASRPSGQAAYEQYF
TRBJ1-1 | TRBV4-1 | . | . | TGCGCCAGCAGCCAAGTCGACGGGAGTAACACTGAAGCTTTCTTT | CASSQVDGSNTEAFF
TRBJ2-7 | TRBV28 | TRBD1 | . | TGTGCCAGCAGTCCCTACAGGGGCCACGAGCAGTACTTC | CASSPYRGHEQYF
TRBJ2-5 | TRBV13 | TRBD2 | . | TGTGCCAGCAGCGGGGGGGTACTAGCGGAACAAGAGACCCAGTACTTC | CASSGGVLAEQETQYF
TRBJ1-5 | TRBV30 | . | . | TGTGCCTGGACTTCAGGTAGCAATCAGCCCCAGCATTTT | CAWTSGSNQPQHF
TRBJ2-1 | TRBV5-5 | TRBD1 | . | TGTGCCAGCAGCCACGTCAGGGGGTCCAACAATGAGCAGTTCTTC | CASSHVRGSNNEQFF
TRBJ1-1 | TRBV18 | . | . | TGTGCCAGCTCACCCCCCAACAAGGGAGGGGGGGCTAAAGCTTTCTTT | CASSPPNKGGGAKAFF
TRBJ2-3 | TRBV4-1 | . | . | TGCGCCAGCAGCCAAGATGAAGGAGCCACAGATACGCAGTATTTT | CASSQDEGATDTQYF
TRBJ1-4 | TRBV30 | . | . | TGTGCCTGGAGTCAGATTGCAACTAATGAAAAACTGTTTTTT | CAWSQIATNEKLFF
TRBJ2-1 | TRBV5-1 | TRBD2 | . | TGCGCCAGCGAGGCGGGAGAGACCTACAATGAGCAGTTCTTC | CASEAGETYNEQFF
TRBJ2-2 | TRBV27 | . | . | TGTGCCAGCAGTTTCGGGGGTCCGAGACAGGGCCACACCGGGGAGCTGTTTTTT | CASSFGGPRQGHTGELFF
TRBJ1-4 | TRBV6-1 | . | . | TGTGCCAGCAGGCAGGGTAACTCAGGTGAAAAACTGTTTTTT | CASRQGNSGEKLFF